The next 23 T cell receptor beta chains were all read from a single sample in a study of T cell responses to AZD1222 COVID-19 vaccine. This table comes from immunoSEQ multiplex PCR, and its TCRdb copy is limited to in-frame clones, with some not included. The data contain roughly 120,000 clones, approximately 94% of them singletons. Sequenced here: peripheral blood, sampled 28 days after the second AZD1222 dose. All receptors come from an adult who received the AZD1222 COVID-19 vaccine.

V gene TRBV10-2 combines with J gene TRBJ2-7, with D possibly being TRBD1 (6 bases). Trimming pared 8 bases from V and 2 bases from J, leaving 19 bases between. The CDR3 sequence is 15 residues long. Germline values: CDR1 WSHSY, CDR2 SAAADI. In DNA, the CDR3 is TGCGCCAGCGCCGGTGTTTCAGGGGCCCCCTACGAGCAGTACTTC. Its protein is CASAGVSGAPYEQYF.

V is TRBV19 and J is TRBJ2-7; 9 nucleotides align to TRBD2. The trim removed 3 bases at V and 6 bases at J, leaving 12 bases unmatched. This CDR3 has 16 residues. Germline CDR1 LNHDA, CDR2 SQIVND (reference sequence). This CDR3 is CASSIVGSLAGIEQYF. CDR3 nucleotide sequence: TGTGCCAGTAGTATTGTGGGAAGTCTAGCGGGGATCGAGCAGTACTTC.

This clone was seen a single time. V and J are TRBV19 and TRBJ1-2; D is unresolved. The CDR3 is 12 residues long. Germline CDR1 is LNHDA and CDR2 is SQIVND (reference sequence). Trimming took off 9 bases at V and 4 bases at J, with 12 bases between the two ends. DNA of the CDR3: TGTGCCAGCGGCGTAATTGGCTATGGCTACACCTTC. It specifies CASGVIGYGYTF.

This chain uses TRBV27 with TRBJ2-5; 7 bases are a match to TRBD1. Germline CDR1 MNHEY, CDR2 SMNVEV (reference sequence). The CDR3 extends over 17 amino acids. Germline trimming cut 1 base from V and 2 bases from J; bases unmatched to any gene: 10. CDR3 sequence: CASSLFRGGDRQETQYF. In nucleotides, the CDR3 is TGTGCCAGCAGTTTATTTCGGGGTGGGGACAGACAAGAGACCCAGTACTTC.

The chain employs TRBV5-4 and TRBJ1-1; tentatively, D is TRBD1 (6 bases). The CDR3 has 15 residues. Between the trimmed V and J ends, which lost 2 bases and 1 base, there was a span of 12 bases. The germline CDR1 and CDR2 sequences are SGHNT and YYREEE (reference sequence). CDR3 sequence (DNA): TGTGCCAGCAGCTTCCAAACAGGGCCGAACACTGAAGCTTTCTTT. Its protein product is CASSFQTGPNTEAFF.

This chain links TRBV15 with TRBJ1-1; D unclear. V was trimmed by 8 bases and J by 5 bases, leaving 12 bases between them. This CDR3 has 12 residues. Looked up from germline, CDR1 is LNHNV and CDR2 is YYDKDF (reference sequence). CDR3: CATGRGVTEAFF. The CDR3 DNA reads TGTGCCACCGGGAGAGGCGTAACTGAAGCTTTCTTT.

V is TRBV1 and J is TRBJ1-5. TRBV1 represents a pseudogene. There are 16 residues in the CDR3. The CDR3 protein is CTSSQKDSPPSQPQHF. CDR3 nucleotides: TGCACCAGCAGCCAAAAGGACTCCCCTCCCTCGCAGCCCCAGCATTTT.

CDR3 bases: TGCGCCAGCAGTCAATCTACAAGACAGTCGTACTTC. Its protein is CASSQSTRQSYF. The V and J genes are TRBV23-1 and TRBJ2-7; TRBD1 might be the D (5 bases). TRBV23-1 is marked as an open reading frame, function uncertain. The CDR3 is 12 residues long. Trimming removed 0 bases at V and 12 bases at J, with 12 bases between.

The CDR3 sequence: CASSYDRAGYTF. In DNA, the CDR3 is TGTGCCAGCAGTTACGACAGGGCTGGCTACACCTTC. The chain carries TRBV6-2 or TRBV6-3 and TRBJ1-2; 7 bases are shared with TRBD1. Per the germline V gene, CDR1 is MNHEY and CDR2 is SVGEGT. Germline trimming cut 2 bases from V and 7 bases from J; bases unmatched to any gene: 1. The CDR3 spans 12 residues.

The gene calls are TRBV5-1 and TRBJ2-3, with D possibly matching TRBD1 (6 bases). V was cut by 4 bases and J by 4 bases, with 16 bases left in between. In germline, CDR1 is SGHRS, CDR2 YFSETQ. The CDR3 extends over 15 amino acids. DNA for the CDR3: TGCGCCAGCAGCCTTGGGGGCAGGGAACCAGATACGCAGTATTTT. Encoded protein: CASSLGGREPDTQYF. Combining the CDR3 with reference TRBV5-1 and TRBJ2-3 gives the whole variable domain KAGVTQTPRYLIKTRGQQVTLSCSPISGHRSVSWYQQTPGQGLQFLFEYFSETQRNKGNFPGRFSGRQFSNSRSEMNVSTLELGDSALYLCASSLGGREPDTQYFGPGTRLTVL.

The rearrangement links TRBV15 to TRBJ1-1; TRBD1 matches 8 bases. The trim removed 1 base at V and 5 bases at J, leaving 6 bases unmatched. Germline CDR1 is LNHNV and CDR2 is YYDKDF (reference sequence). The length of the CDR3 is 15 residues. CDR3: CATSRGTGRGTEAFF. The CDR3 region has the DNA TGTGCCACCAGCAGAGGGACAGGGAGAGGGACTGAAGCTTTCTTT. Variable domain in full (rest from reference TRBV15 and TRBJ1-1): DAMVIQNPRYQVTQFGKPVTLSCSQTLNHNVMYWYQQKSSQAPKLLFHYYDKDFNNEADTPDNFQSRRPNTSFCFLDIRSPGLGDTAMYLCATSRGTGRGTEAFFGQGTRLTVV.

This rearrangement joins TRBV19 to TRBJ1-3, with unresolved D. The CDR3 has 14 amino acids. Germline V lookup: CDR1 LNHDA, CDR2 SQIVND (reference sequence). The V gene lost 5 bases and the J gene lost 4 bases, with 12 bases spanning the gap. CDR3 in DNA: TGTGCCAGTAGTCCACGGGAGGCCGGAAACACCATATATTTT. Its protein is CASSPREAGNTIYF.

The V call is TRBV10-3, the J call TRBJ1-3; D may be TRBD1 (5 bases). V gave up 11 bases and J gave up 2 bases, with 7 bases separating them. This CDR3 region has 11 residues. Germline V gene data show CDR1 as ENHRY and CDR2 as SYGVKD. The CDR3 nucleotides read TGTGCCGGAGGGGCTGGAAACACCATATATTTT. Its protein is CAGGAGNTIYF.

The rearrangement joins TRBV2 to TRBJ2-1; 9 bases match TRBD1. CDR1 is SNHLY, CDR2 FYNNEI, per germline. V gave up 1 base and J gave up 2 bases; unmatched junction bases: 3. The CDR3 spans 16 residues. DNA for the CDR3: TGTGCCAGCAGTGAAGGGACAGGGGTTACCTACAATGAGCAGTTCTTC. It encodes CASSEGTGVTYNEQFF.

Only a few counts were recorded for this clone. CDR3 DNA: TGTGCCAGCAGTTACTCGTTGACCACAGAGGACACTGAAGCTTTCTTT. Translating it yields CASSYSLTTEDTEAFF. The chain couples TRBV6-2 or TRBV6-3 to TRBJ1-1; no clear D. V dropped 0 bases and J dropped 3 bases, with 14 bases sitting between them. The germline V gene has CDR1 MNHEY and CDR2 SVGEGT. CDR3 size: 16 residues.

V and J are TRBV6-5 and TRBJ1-4, with 7 positions matching TRBD1. This CDR3 is 14 amino acids long. Trimming at V came to 6 bases and at J to 12 bases, leaving 13 bases not matched to a gene. Per germline, CDR1 MNHEY and CDR2 SVGAGI. Here the CDR3 reads CASSQGQWGEELFF. The CDR3 DNA sequence: TGTGCCAGCAGCCAGGGACAGTGGGGTGAGGAACTGTTTTTT.

The chain has TRBV7-9 and TRBJ1-6; 10 nucleotides line up with TRBD1. The CDR3 totals 17 residues. Germline V gene data show CDR1 as SEHNR and CDR2 as FQNEAQ (reference sequence). Trimming at V came to 5 bases and at J to 7 bases, leaving 11 bases not matched to a gene. The CDR3 DNA is TGTGCCAGCAGCACCGCTCAAGGGACAGGGGCAAATTCACCCCTCCACTTT. As protein: CASSTAQGTGANSPLHF.

Comments on this clone: One end of the junction varies from germline; a read error may be responsible. This sequence joins TRBV11-2 and TRBJ2-7; unclear D gene. The CDR3 spans 10 residues. CDR1 and CDR2 (germline): SGHAT, FQNNGV. The CDR3 is CASGFYEQYF. The CDR3 DNA reads as TGTGCCAGCGGCTTTTACGAGCAGTACTTC.

The rearrangement links TRBV27 to TRBJ1-2; D gene unclear. This CDR3 comprises 13 residues. V gave up 3 bases and J gave up 8 bases, with 13 bases separating them. Germline CDR1 and CDR2: MNHEY and SMNVEV (reference sequence). The CDR3 here is CASSFYNSEGYTF. In DNA, the CDR3 is TGTGCCAGCAGTTTTTATAACTCTGAGGGCTACACCTTC.

The J gene is TRBJ1-2, the V gene TRBV29-1; 7 bases align to TRBD1. V dropped 4 bases and J dropped 4; count of bases not matched to a gene: 9. The CDR3 is 14 residues long. Germline assignment: CDR1 SQVTM and CDR2 ANQGSEA. The CDR3 region is CSVAPDRDSYGYTF. The CDR3, as DNA: TGCAGCGTTGCCCCCGACAGGGATAGCTATGGCTACACCTTC.

The chain has TRBV10-2 and TRBJ2-1; D call uncertain. Germline V gives CDR1 WSHSY, CDR2 SAAADI. CDR3 size: 11 residues. Trimming stripped 3 bases from V and 6 bases from J, with 3 bases between. CDR3 bases: TGCGCCAGCAGTGAAGTCAATGAGCAGTTCTTC. It encodes CASSEVNEQFF.

The chain joins TRBV14 to TRBJ1-4; no firm D call. The CDR3 has 16 amino acids. The germline V gene has CDR1 SGHDN and CDR2 FVKESK. V was clipped by 0 bases and J by 5 bases, with 13 bases between them. The DNA of the CDR3 is TGTGCCAGCAGCCAAGAGGAGGAGGGCTTAAATGAAAAACTGTTTTTT. It is translated as CASSQEEEGLNEKLFF.

This clone is a singleton in its sample. The chain employs TRBV7-6 and TRBJ2-7; 9 nucleotides agree with TRBD2. V shed 5 bases, J shed 4 bases, and the junction held 9 bases outside the gene matches. Germline V gene data show CDR1 as SGHVS and CDR2 as FNYEAQ. The CDR3 extends over 15 amino acids. CDR3: CASSPRTSELYEQYF. The CDR3 nucleotides read TGTGCCAGCAGCCCCCGGACTAGCGAGTTGTACGAGCAGTACTTC.